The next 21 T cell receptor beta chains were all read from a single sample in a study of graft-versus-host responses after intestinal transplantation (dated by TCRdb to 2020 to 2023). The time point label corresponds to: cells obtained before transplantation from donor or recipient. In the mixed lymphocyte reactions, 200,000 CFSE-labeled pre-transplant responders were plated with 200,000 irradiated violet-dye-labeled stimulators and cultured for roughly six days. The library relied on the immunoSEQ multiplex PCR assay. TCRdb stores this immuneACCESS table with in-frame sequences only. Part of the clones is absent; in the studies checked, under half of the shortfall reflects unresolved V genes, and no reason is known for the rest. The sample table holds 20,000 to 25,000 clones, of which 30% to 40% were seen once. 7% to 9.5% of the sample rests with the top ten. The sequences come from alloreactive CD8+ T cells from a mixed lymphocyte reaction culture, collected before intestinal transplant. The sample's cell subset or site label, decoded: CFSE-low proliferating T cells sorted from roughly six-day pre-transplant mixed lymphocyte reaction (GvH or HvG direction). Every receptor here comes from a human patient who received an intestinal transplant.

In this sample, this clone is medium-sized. CDR3 amino acids: CASSYFLGNTGELFF. As DNA, the CDR3 is TGTGCCAGCAGTTACTTCTTAGGGAACACCGGGGAGCTGTTTTTT. The V call is TRBV6-5, the J call TRBJ2-2; D uncertain. Germline V CDR1 and CDR2: MNHEY, SVGAGI. The CDR3 covers 15 residues. V was cut by 1 base and J by 1 base, with 7 bases left in between.

CDR3 protein: CASIRQEQQETQYF. In DNA form, the CDR3 reads TGCGCCAGCATAAGGCAGGAGCAACAAGAGACCCAGTACTTC. The chain couples TRBV5-1 to TRBJ2-5; D is ambiguous. Germline V CDR1 and CDR2: SGHRS, YFSETQ. This CDR3 is 14 amino acids long. The V and J ends lost 6 bases and 2 bases respectively, with 14 bases between them.

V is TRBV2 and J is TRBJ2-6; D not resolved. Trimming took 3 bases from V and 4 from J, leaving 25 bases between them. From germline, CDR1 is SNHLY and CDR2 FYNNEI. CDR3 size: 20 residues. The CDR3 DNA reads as TGTGCCAGCAGTGATAACGGTTGGGTGGCAGCCGCGGCCGGGGCCAACGTCCTGACTTTC. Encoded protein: CASSDNGWVAAAAGANVLTF.

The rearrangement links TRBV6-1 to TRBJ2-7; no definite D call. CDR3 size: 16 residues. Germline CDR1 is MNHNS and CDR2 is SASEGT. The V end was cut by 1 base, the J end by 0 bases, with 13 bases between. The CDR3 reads CASSEGHNAASYEQYF. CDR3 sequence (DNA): TGTGCCAGCAGTGAAGGGCATAACGCTGCCTCCTACGAGCAGTACTTC.

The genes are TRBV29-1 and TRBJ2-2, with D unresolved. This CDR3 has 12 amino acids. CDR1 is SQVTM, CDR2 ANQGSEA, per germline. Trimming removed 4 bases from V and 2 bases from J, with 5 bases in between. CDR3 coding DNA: TGCAGCGTTGTGGAAAACACCGGGGAGCTGTTTTTT. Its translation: CSVVENTGELFF.

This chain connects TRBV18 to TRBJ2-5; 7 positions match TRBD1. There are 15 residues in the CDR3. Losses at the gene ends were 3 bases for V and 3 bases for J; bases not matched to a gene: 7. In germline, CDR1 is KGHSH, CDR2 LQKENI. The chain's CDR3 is CASSPYDTGEETQYF. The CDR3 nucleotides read TGTGCCAGCTCACCTTACGATACAGGGGAAGAGACCCAGTACTTC.

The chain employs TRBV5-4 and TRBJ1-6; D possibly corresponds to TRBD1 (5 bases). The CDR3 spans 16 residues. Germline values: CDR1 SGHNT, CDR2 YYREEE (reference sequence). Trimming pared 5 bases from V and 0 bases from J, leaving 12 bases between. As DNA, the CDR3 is TGTGCCAGCAGTACAGGCTTGAGCTCCTATAATTCACCCCTCCACTTT. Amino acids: CASSTGLSSYNSPLHF.

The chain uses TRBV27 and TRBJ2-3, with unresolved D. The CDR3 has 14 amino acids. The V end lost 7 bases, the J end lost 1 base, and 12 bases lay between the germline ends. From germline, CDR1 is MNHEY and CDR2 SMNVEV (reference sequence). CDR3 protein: CASTDAVGTDTQYF. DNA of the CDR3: TGTGCCAGCACTGACGCGGTGGGCACAGATACGCAGTATTTT.

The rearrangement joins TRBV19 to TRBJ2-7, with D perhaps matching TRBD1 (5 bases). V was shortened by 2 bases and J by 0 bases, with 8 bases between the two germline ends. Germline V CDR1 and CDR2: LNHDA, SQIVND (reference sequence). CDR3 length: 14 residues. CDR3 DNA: TGTGCCAGTAGTATAATTGACAGCTCCTACGAGCAGTACTTC. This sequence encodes CASSIIDSSYEQYF. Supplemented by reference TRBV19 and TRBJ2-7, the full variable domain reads DGGITQSPKYLFRKEGQNVTLSCEQNLNHDAMYWYRQDPGQGLRLIYYSQIVNDFQKGDIAEGYSVSREKKESFPLTVTSAQKNPTAFYLCASSIIDSSYEQYFGPGTRLTVT.

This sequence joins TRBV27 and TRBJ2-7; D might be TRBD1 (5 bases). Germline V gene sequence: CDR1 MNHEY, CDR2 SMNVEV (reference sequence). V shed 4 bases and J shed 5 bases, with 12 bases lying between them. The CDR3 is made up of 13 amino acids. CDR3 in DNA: TGTGCCAGCAGTTCCGTACCAGGGAACGAGCAGTACTTC. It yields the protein CASSSVPGNEQYF.

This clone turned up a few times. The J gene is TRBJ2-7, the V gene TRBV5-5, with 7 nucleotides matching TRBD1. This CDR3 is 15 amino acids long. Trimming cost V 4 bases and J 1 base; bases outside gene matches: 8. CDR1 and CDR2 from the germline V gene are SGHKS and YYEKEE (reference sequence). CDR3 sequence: CASSPWTGVSYEQYF. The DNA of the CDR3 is TGTGCCAGCAGCCCTTGGACAGGAGTATCCTACGAGCAGTACTTC.

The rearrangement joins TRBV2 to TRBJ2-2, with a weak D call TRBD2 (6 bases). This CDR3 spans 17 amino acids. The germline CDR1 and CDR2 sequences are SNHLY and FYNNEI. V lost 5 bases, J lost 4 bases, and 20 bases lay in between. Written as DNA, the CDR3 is TGTGCCAGCAGTCCACGCCGGTCGGGAGTTTTCACCGGGGAGCTGTTTTTT. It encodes CASSPRRSGVFTGELFF.

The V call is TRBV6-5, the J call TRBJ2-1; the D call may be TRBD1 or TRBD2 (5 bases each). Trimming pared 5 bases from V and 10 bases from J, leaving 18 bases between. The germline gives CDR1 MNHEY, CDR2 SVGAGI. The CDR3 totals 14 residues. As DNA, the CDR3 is TGTGCCAGCAGTAGTTATACTCACGGGGCAGAGCAGTTCTTC. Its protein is CASSSYTHGAEQFF.

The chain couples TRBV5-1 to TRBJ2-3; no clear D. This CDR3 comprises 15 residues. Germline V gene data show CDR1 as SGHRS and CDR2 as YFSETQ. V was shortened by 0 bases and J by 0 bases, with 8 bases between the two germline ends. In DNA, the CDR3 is TGCGCCAGCAGCTTGGGGGTGACTAGCACAGATACGCAGTATTTT. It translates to CASSLGVTSTDTQYF.

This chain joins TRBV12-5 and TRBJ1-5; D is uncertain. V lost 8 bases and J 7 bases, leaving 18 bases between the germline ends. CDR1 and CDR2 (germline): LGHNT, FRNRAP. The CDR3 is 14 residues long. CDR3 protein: CASQSRAFEQPQHF. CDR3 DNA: TGTGCTAGTCAGTCAAGGGCCTTTGAGCAGCCCCAGCATTTT.

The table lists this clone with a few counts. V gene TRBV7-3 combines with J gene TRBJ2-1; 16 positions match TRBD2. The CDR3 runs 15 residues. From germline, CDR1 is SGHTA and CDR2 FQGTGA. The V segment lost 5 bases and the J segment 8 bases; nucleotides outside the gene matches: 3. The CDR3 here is CASSPGLAGGDEQFF. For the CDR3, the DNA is TGTGCCAGCAGCCCGGGACTAGCGGGAGGGGATGAGCAGTTCTTC.

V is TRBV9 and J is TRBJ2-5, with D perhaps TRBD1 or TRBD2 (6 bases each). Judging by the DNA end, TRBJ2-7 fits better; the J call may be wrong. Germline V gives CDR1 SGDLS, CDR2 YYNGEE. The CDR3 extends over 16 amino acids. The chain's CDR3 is CASSAGGDILFYEQYF. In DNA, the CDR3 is TGTGCCAGCAGCGCCGGAGGGGACATACTCTTCTACGAGCAGTACTTC.

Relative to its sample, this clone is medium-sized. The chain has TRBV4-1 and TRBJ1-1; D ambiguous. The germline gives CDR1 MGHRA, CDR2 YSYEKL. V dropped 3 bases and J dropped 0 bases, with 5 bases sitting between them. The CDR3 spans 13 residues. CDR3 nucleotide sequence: TGCGCCAGCAGCCAGGGGATGAACACTGAAGCTTTCTTT. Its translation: CASSQGMNTEAFF.

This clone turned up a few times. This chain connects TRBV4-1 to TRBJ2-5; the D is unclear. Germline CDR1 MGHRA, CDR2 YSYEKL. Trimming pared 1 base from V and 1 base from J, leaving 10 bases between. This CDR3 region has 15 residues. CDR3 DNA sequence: TGCGCCAGCAGCCAAGTGAAGGGCCTCCAAGAGACCCAGTACTTC. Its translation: CASSQVKGLQETQYF.

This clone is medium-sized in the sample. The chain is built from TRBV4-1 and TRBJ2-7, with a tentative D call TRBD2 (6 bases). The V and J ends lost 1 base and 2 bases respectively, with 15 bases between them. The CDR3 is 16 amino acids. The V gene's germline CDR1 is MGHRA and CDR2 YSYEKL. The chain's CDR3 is CASSQVVSSEAYEQYF. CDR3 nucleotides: TGCGCCAGCAGCCAAGTTGTTTCTAGCGAAGCCTACGAGCAGTACTTC.

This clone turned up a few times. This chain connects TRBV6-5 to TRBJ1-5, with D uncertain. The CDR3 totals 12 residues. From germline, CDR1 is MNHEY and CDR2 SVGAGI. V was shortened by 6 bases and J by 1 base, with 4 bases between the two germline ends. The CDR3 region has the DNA TGTGCCAGCAGGGGAAGCAATCAGCCCCAGCATTTT. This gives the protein CASRGSNQPQHF.